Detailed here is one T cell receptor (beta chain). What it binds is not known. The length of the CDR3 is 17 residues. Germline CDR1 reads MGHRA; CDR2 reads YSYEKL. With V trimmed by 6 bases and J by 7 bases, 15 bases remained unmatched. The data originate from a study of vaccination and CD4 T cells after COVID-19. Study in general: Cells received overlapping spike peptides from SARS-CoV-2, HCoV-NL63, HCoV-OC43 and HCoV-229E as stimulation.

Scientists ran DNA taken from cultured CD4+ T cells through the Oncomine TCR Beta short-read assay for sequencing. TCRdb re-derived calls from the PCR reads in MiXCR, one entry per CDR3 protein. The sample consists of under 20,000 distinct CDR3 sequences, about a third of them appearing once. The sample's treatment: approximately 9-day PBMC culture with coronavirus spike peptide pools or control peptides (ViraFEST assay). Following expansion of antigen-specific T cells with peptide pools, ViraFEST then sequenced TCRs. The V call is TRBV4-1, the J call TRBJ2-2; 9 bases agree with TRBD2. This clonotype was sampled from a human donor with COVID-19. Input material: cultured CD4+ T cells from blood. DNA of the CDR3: TGCGCCAGCAGAGGCCTTGGCGGGGGGGCCCGTGGCGGGGAGCTGTTTTTT. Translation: CASRGLGGGARGGELFF.